This is a list of T cell receptor beta chains from one sample in a study of post-analysis software for immune sequencing data. TCRdb itself ran the PCR reads through MiXCR, one entry per CDR3 protein. The repertoire holds about 680,000 distinct CDR3 sequences, with roughly three fifths as singletons. The specimen sequenced was blood. These TCRs come from a girl aged 2 to 10 with multiple sclerosis. CDR3s include the opening cysteine and the closing phenylalanine or tryptophan.

j_call v_call cdr3_aa
TRBJ2-4 TRBV15 CATSRDRGGLGDIQYF
TRBJ1-1 TRBV20-1 CSANQPQGGRGEAFF
TRBJ2-7 TRBV5-8 CASSWGGNHWEQYF
TRBJ2-5 TRBV6-1 CASSDRAGEETQYF
TRBJ2-7 TRBV20-1 CSARHPVTYEQYF
TRBJ2-4 TRBV12-3/TRBV12-4 CASSPYGAKNIQYF
TRBJ1-2 TRBV20-1 CSARDRSSYGYTF
TRBJ1-1 TRBV7-2 CASSSWGTEAFF
TRBJ2-1 TRBV20-1 CSAGNPGQRGNEQFF
TRBJ2-7 TRBV6-1 CASSEQPGRSYEQYF
TRBJ2-5 TRBV7-9 CASSLRGGRSQETQYF
TRBJ2-3 TRBV11-2 CASSRDTQYF
TRBJ1-5 TRBV27 CASKAGWGATQPQHF